This T cell receptor (beta chain) was profiled in a study of Ad26.COV2.S vaccination and SARS-CoV-2 variants. Generated by immunoSEQ multiplex PCR, the TCRdb table keeps only in-frame clones and is missing some. The table has around 450,000 clones, roughly 88% seen once; the top ten hold about 4.4%. The treatment: around 19 received Ad26.COV2.S at low or high dose, single or two shots; roughly 5 received placebo; per-sample allocation not given. Sampling took place 63 days after the first vaccine or placebo injection. This receptor was taken from a person between 18 and 65 years old who received the Ad26.COV2.S COVID-19 vaccine or a placebo. The source material was peripheral blood, sampled in a trial of Ad26.COV2.S vaccine versus placebo.

In DNA, the CDR3 is TGCAGCGTTGATATGGGACAGGGACGCCAGCCCCAGCATTTT. Encoded protein: CSVDMGQGRQPQHF. The rearrangement links TRBV29-1 to TRBJ1-5; TRBD1 agrees at 9 bases. There are 14 residues in the CDR3. From germline, CDR1 is SQVTM and CDR2 ANQGSEA. Losses at the gene ends were 3 bases for V and 7 bases for J; bases not matched to a gene: 7.